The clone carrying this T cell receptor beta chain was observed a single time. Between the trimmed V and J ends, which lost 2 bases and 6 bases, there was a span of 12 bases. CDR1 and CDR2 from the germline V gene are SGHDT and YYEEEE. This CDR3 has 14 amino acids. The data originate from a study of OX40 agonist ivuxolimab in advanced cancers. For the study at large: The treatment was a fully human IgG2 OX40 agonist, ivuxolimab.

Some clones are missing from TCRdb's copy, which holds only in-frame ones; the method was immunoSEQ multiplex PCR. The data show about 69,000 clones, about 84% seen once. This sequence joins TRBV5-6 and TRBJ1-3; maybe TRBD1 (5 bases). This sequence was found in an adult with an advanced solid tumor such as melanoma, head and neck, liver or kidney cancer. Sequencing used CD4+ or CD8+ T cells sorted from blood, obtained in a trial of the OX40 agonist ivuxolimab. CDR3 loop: CASSLYRLANTIYF. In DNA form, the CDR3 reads TGTGCCAGCAGCTTATACAGGTTGGCAAACACCATATATTTT.